The 17 T cell receptor beta chains below were found in one sample sequenced in a study of early T cells in non-severe SARS-CoV-2 infection. MiXCR was run by TCRdb on the 5' RACE reads, yielding one entry per CDR3 protein. This table holds approximately 50,000 distinct CDR3 sequences, almost 9.5% found once. Sample: whole blood. The receptor set was obtained from an adult who was a healthcare worker with PCR-confirmed SARS-CoV-2 infection or an uninfected control (not recorded which).

This clonotype was seen many times. The rearrangement uses TRBV20-1 and TRBJ1-5; D uncertain. V was shortened by 4 bases and J by 1 base, with 5 bases between the two germline ends. In germline, CDR1 is DFQATT, CDR2 SNEGSKA (reference sequence). CDR3 length equals 12 residues. As DNA, the CDR3 is TGCAGTGCTACCCAAAGCAATCAGCCCCAGCATTTT. This encodes CSATQSNQPQHF.

Many counts were recorded for this clonotype. This sequence joins TRBV13 and TRBJ2-4; the match to TRBD1 covers 9 bases. The ends lost 5 bases at V and 6 bases at J; junction bases unmatched: 8. The germline V gene has CDR1 PRHDT and CDR2 FYEKMQ (reference sequence). The CDR3 covers 15 residues. This CDR3 reads CASSAGRDRVNIQYF. CDR3 nucleotide sequence: TGTGCCAGCAGCGCAGGCCGGGACAGGGTAAACATTCAGTACTTC. The full variable domain, in which reference TRBV13 and TRBJ2-4 provide the parts outside the CDR3, is AAGVIQSPRHLIKEKRETATLKCYPIPRHDTVYWYQQGPGQDPQFLISFYEKMQSDKGSIPDRFSAQQFSDYHSELNMSSLELGDSALYFCASSAGRDRVNIQYFGAGTRLSVL.

The chain joins TRBV7-8 to TRBJ1-1; D not certain. Germline loops: CDR1 SGHVS, CDR2 FQNEAQ. The CDR3 length is 15 residues. Trimming pared 3 bases from V and 4 bases from J, leaving 15 bases between. DNA for the CDR3: TGTGCCAGCAGCTTCCGGCACGGGTCCGGCACTGAAGCTTTCTTT. It specifies CASSFRHGSGTEAFF.

The rearrangement uses TRBV20-1 and TRBJ2-7, with D uncertain. CDR1 is DFQATT, CDR2 SNEGSKA, per germline (reference sequence). There are 14 residues in the CDR3. V lost 3 bases, J lost 5 bases, and 17 bases lay in between. CDR3 nucleotides: TGCAGTGCTAGTGAGAAACATGCAAGGGACGAGCAGTACTTC. Amino acid sequence: CSASEKHARDEQYF.

V usage is TRBV4-2 and J usage is TRBJ1-2; D call uncertain. Trimming left V 0 bases short and J 4 bases short, with 9 bases between. CDR1 is LGHNA and CDR2 is YNFKEQ in the germline V gene. This CDR3 comprises 14 residues. The CDR3 region is CASSQETDSYGYTF. The CDR3 DNA is TGTGCCAGCAGCCAAGAAACCGACTCCTATGGCTACACCTTC.

This clonotype showed up many times. The chain employs TRBV10-3 and TRBJ2-5, with 9 nucleotides matching TRBD2. Germline assignment: CDR1 ENHRY and CDR2 SYGVKD. V gave up 1 base and J gave up 2 bases; unmatched junction bases: 8. The length of the CDR3 is 17 residues. The CDR3, as DNA: TGTGCCATCAGTGAGTGGTTTAGCGGGAGCCTACAAGAGACCCAGTACTTC. Its translation: CAISEWFSGSLQETQYF.

In the case of this clonotype: One end of the junction does not line up with germline, which may come from a read error. The rearrangement links TRBV28 to TRBJ1-2, with no clear D. The CDR3 has 15 amino acids. The germline V gene encodes CDR1 MDHEN and CDR2 SYDVKM. CDR3 in DNA: TGTGCCAGCAGTCCTGTAAATCTCCCAAGCTATGGCTACGCCTTC. Amino acid sequence: CASSPVNLPSYGYAF.

In its sample, this clonotype was seen a few times. The chain recombines TRBV12-3 or TRBV12-4 with TRBJ2-1; 10 bases map to TRBD2. The CDR3 has 17 amino acids. The ends lost 4 bases at V and 0 bases at J; junction bases unmatched: 6. CDR3 nucleotides: TGTGCCAGCAGTTCCATAAGCGGGAGGGTCTCCTACAATGAGCAGTTCTTC. This gives the protein CASSSISGRVSYNEQFF.

This clonotype was recorded a few times. In DNA, the CDR3 is TGTGCCAGCAAGACTAGCGTAGGGAATGAGCAGTTCTTC. Protein product: CASKTSVGNEQFF. The chain is built from TRBV6-2 or TRBV6-3 and TRBJ2-1; 8 bases are a match to TRBD2. Germline V gene lookup returns CDR1 MNHEY and CDR2 SVGEGT. The CDR3 has 13 residues. The V gene end was trimmed by 7 bases and the J gene end by 7 bases; junction bases not matched to a gene: 6.

This chain uses TRBV28 with TRBJ2-7; D is undetermined. Trimming left V 2 bases short and J 4 bases short, with 9 bases between. Germline values: CDR1 MDHEN, CDR2 SYDVKM. The CDR3 is 13 residues long. The CDR3 DNA reads as TGTGCCAGCAGTTTACAACAGCAGTACGAGCAGTACTTC. It encodes CASSLQQQYEQYF.

The table lists this clonotype with many counts. This chain joins TRBV6-5 and TRBJ2-1; TRBD1 matches 10 bases. Germline CDR1 and CDR2: MNHEY and SVGAGI. J lost 12 bases, V lost 3 bases, and 11 bases had no gene match. This CDR3 is 15 amino acids long. CDR3 amino acids: CASSYGGDRGVGQFF. CDR3 coding DNA: TGTGCCAGCAGTTATGGCGGGGACAGGGGTGTTGGGCAGTTCTTC.

This clonotype came up many times. The chain carries TRBV7-9 and TRBJ2-4, with D possibly matching TRBD1 (5 bases). The V gene's germline CDR1 is SEHNR and CDR2 FQNEAQ (reference sequence). V was trimmed by 1 base and J by 0 bases, leaving 13 bases between them. CDR3 length: 17 amino acids. This CDR3 reads CASSLVLTALAKNIQYF. In nucleotides, the CDR3 is TGTGCCAGCAGCTTAGTATTGACAGCATTAGCCAAAAACATTCAGTACTTC.

This chain links TRBV28 with TRBJ2-7; TRBD1 aligns across 12 bases. Trimming cost V 4 bases and J 6 bases; bases outside gene matches: 4. Germline CDR1 MDHEN, CDR2 SYDVKM. The CDR3 loop spans 14 amino acids. The chain's CDR3 is CASSSGTGGSEQYF. The CDR3 nucleotides read TGTGCCAGCAGTTCAGGGACAGGGGGCAGCGAGCAGTACTTC.

The chain has TRBV7-2 and TRBJ2-1; 8 nucleotides align to TRBD2. This CDR3 has 16 residues. CDR1 and CDR2 from the germline V gene are SGHTA and FQGNSA. Trimming cost V 0 bases and J 0 bases; bases outside gene matches: 1. CDR3 DNA sequence: TGTGCCAGCAGCTTAGCGGGGACTAGCTCCTACAATGAGCAGTTCTTC. This translates into CASSLAGTSSYNEQFF.

This clonotype was counted many times. V and J are TRBV10-3 and TRBJ1-1, with D hard to call. The CDR3 totals 14 residues. CDR1 and CDR2 from the germline V gene are ENHRY and SYGVKD. V dropped 2 bases and J dropped 11 bases, with 18 bases sitting between them. The CDR3 sequence: CAISEIWPEMEAFF. In DNA form, the CDR3 reads TGTGCCATCAGTGAGATTTGGCCAGAGATGGAGGCTTTCTTT.

This clonotype came up many times. V usage is TRBV6-5 and J usage is TRBJ1-2; D call uncertain. V lost 7 bases, J lost 4 bases, and 13 bases lay in between. CDR3 length equals 13 residues. Germline V lookup: CDR1 MNHEY, CDR2 SVGAGI. The CDR3 is CASIRGIGYGYTF. The DNA for the CDR3 is TGTGCCAGCATTCGGGGAATCGGCTATGGCTACACCTTC.

Only a few counts were recorded for this clonotype. The V call is TRBV11-2, the J call TRBJ2-7; D gene unclear. The CDR3 totals 14 residues. CDR1 and CDR2 (germline): SGHAT, FQNNGV. Trimming removed 4 bases from V and 2 bases from J, with 12 bases in between. The DNA of the CDR3 is TGTGCCAGCAGCTCAGTTTCGACCGCCTACGAGCAGTACTTC. Protein: CASSSVSTAYEQYF.